Shown below are 6 T cell receptor beta chains from a single sample sequenced in a study of blood T cell repertoires in COVID-19. The protocol was immunoSEQ multiplex PCR, while the TCRdb copy is restricted to in-frame clones and leaves out a portion. The sample contains some 46,000 clones, 75% to 90% of which appear only once. The sequencing sample was made of peripheral blood. Receptors were obtained from a man between 45 and 60 years old with acute or convalescent COVID-19.

V usage is TRBV20-1 and J usage is TRBJ1-2; D may be TRBD1 (6 bases). From germline, CDR1 is DFQATT and CDR2 SNEGSKA (reference sequence). This CDR3 spans 11 amino acids. Trimming removed 3 bases from V and 12 bases from J, with 14 bases in between. The chain's CDR3 is CSASTGYEDTF. DNA for the CDR3: TGCAGTGCTAGTACAGGGTACGAGGACACCTTC.

V usage is TRBV6-6 and J usage is TRBJ1-4; 9 nucleotides agree with TRBD1. Per the germline V gene, CDR1 is MNHNY and CDR2 is SVGAGI (reference sequence). The CDR3 consists of 19 residues. Losses at the gene ends were 5 bases for V and 5 bases for J; bases not matched to a gene: 18. The CDR3 DNA sequence: TGTGCCAGCAGTCCTCAGCGTGGGACAGGGAGTTTACCAAATGAAAAACTGTTTTTT. Translating it yields CASSPQRGTGSLPNEKLFF.

The gene calls are TRBV12-2 and TRBJ2-5; TRBD1 is taken as the D call from the table, unchecked against the DNA. TRBV12-2 is a listed pseudogene. This CDR3 has 16 residues. The CDR3: CASRLAGAKSKETQYF. Written as DNA, the CDR3 is TGTGCAAGTCGCTTAGCAGGGGCGAAGAGTAAAGAGACCCAGTACTTC.

The chain has TRBV5-1 and TRBJ1-1; 9 nucleotides agree with TRBD1. Germline CDR1 reads SGHRS; CDR2 reads YFSETQ. After removal of 0 bases from V and 9 bases from J, the junction contained 9 bases not matched to a gene. CDR3 length: 15 amino acids. The chain's CDR3 is CASSLVPTGGEKAFF. The CDR3 coding sequence is TGCGCCAGCAGCTTGGTTCCGACAGGGGGTGAGAAAGCTTTCTTT.

The chain recombines TRBV5-1 with TRBJ2-1; perhaps TRBD1 as D (6 bases). Trimming took 0 bases from V and 3 from J, leaving 7 bases between them. Germline V lookup: CDR1 SGHRS, CDR2 YFSETQ. CDR3 length: 14 residues. In nucleotides, the CDR3 is TGCGCCAGCAGCTTGGGAGGGGGCTACAATGAGCAGTTCTTC. Its translation is CASSLGGGYNEQFF.

V usage is TRBV7-2 and J usage is TRBJ1-2; no definite D call. Trimming removed 1 base from V and 6 bases from J, with 12 bases in between. CDR1 and CDR2 from the germline V gene are SGHTA and FQGNSA. This CDR3 contains 14 residues. CDR3 protein: CASSLGPSADGYTF. The CDR3 coding sequence is TGTGCCAGCAGCTTAGGTCCATCCGCGGATGGCTACACCTTC.